A single sample is the source of the 27 T cell receptor beta chains below, sequenced in a study of low-dose radiotherapy and immunotherapy resistance in tumors. PCR amplification of the TCRs was performed with Phusion for 20 PCR cycles, and it relied on a constant-region primer together with a V-primer adapter. MiXCR, run by TCRdb on the reads, gives a single entry per CDR3 protein. The profile shows about 50,000 distinct CDR3 sequences, roughly 12% of them singletons. Time point in this sample: before trial treatment. Sequenced material: PBMCs, taken before treatment. All receptors derive from a female donor with ovarian cancer.

This clonotype has ten or more counts. This sequence joins TRBV29-1 and TRBJ1-2; D is unclear. The V gene's germline CDR1 is SQVTM and CDR2 ANQGSEA. The CDR3 consists of 11 residues. V lost 6 bases and J 2 bases, leaving 7 bases between the germline ends. In DNA, the CDR3 is TGCAGCGTCACGACCAACTATGGCTACACCTTC. Its protein product is CSVTTNYGYTF.

This clonotype appeared many times. The gene calls are TRBV29-1 and TRBJ2-3; D might be TRBD1 (5 bases). This CDR3 is built from 12 residues. Between the trimmed V and J ends, which lost 7 bases and 3 bases, there was a span of 11 bases. CDR1 is SQVTM and CDR2 is ANQGSEA in the germline V gene. In DNA, the CDR3 is TGCAGCGCCCCGGCAGGGACAGATACGCAGTATTTT. Protein sequence: CSAPAGTDTQYF.

In this sample, this clonotype turned up many times. The chain recombines TRBV18 with TRBJ2-3; no definite D call. The CDR3 is 15 residues long. From germline, CDR1 is KGHSH and CDR2 LQKENI. The ends were cut back, 3 bases at V and 6 bases at J, with 16 bases in the middle. CDR3 sequence reads: CASSPRSPGADTQYF. The CDR3 DNA sequence: TGTGCCAGCTCACCGAGGAGCCCAGGTGCGGATACGCAGTATTTT.

This clonotype was recorded many times. The rearrangement joins TRBV2 to TRBJ2-2; a possible D gene is TRBD1 (6 bases). This CDR3 is 14 amino acids long. Trimming removed 5 bases at V and 4 bases at J, with 11 bases between. Germline V gene data show CDR1 as SNHLY and CDR2 as FYNNEI. The DNA for the CDR3 is TGTGCCAGCAGTCCGAGGACAGTCACCGGGGAGCTGTTTTTT. This gives the protein CASSPRTVTGELFF.

In its sample, this clonotype was seen many times. The V gene is TRBV6-2 or TRBV6-3, the J gene TRBJ2-3; D is possibly TRBD2 (5 bases). The CDR3 is 15 amino acids. The germline V gene has CDR1 MNHEY and CDR2 SVGEGT. V gave up 5 bases and J gave up 3 bases, with 15 bases separating them. CDR3 protein: CASSEGPRRTDTQYF. The CDR3 nucleotides read TGTGCCAGCAGTGAAGGTCCCAGGAGGACAGATACGCAGTATTTT.

The table lists this clonotype with many counts. The J gene is TRBJ2-2, the V gene TRBV7-2; 8 bases agree with TRBD1. The CDR3 totals 15 residues. The germline gives CDR1 SGHTA, CDR2 FQGNSA. The V gene end was trimmed by 5 bases and the J gene end by 0 bases; junction bases not matched to a gene: 2. The CDR3 loop is CASSRQGTNTGELFF. The CDR3, as DNA: TGTGCCAGCAGCCGACAGGGGACGAACACCGGGGAGCTGTTTTTT.

This clonotype was seen at least ten times. The chain couples TRBV28 to TRBJ1-5; no definite D call. Per the germline V gene, CDR1 is MDHEN and CDR2 is SYDVKM. Deletions cut 9 bases from V and 4 bases from J, with 7 bases between. This CDR3 has 11 amino acids. The CDR3 DNA reads as TGTGCCAGTCGGACTAATCAGCCCCAGCATTTT. Its protein product is CASRTNQPQHF.

At least ten counts were recorded for this clonotype. The CDR3 DNA reads as TGTGCCAGCAGCCAAGGGGGACAGGGGGCGAAAGCTTTCTTT. Its translation: CASSQGGQGAKAFF. The chain joins TRBV3-1 to TRBJ1-1; 12 positions match TRBD1. Germline V gene lookup returns CDR1 LGHDT and CDR2 YNNKEL (reference sequence). After removal of 1 base from V and 9 bases from J, the junction contained 3 bases not matched to a gene. The CDR3 extends over 14 amino acids.

This clonotype has ten or more counts. This sequence joins TRBV6-5 and TRBJ2-7; TRBD1 matches at 8 bases. The CDR3 length is 14 residues. V shed 2 bases, J shed 4 bases, and the junction held 4 bases outside the gene matches. Germline V gives CDR1 MNHEY, CDR2 SVGAGI. The CDR3 sequence is CASSYGQGAYEQYF. The CDR3, as DNA: TGTGCCAGCAGTTACGGGCAGGGGGCATACGAGCAGTACTTC.

This clonotype appeared a few times. With a much larger clone just one base away, this may be a read error. The V gene is TRBV6-1, the J gene TRBJ2-7; 8 nucleotides agree with TRBD2. The CDR3 spans 15 residues. Germline V lookup: CDR1 MNHNS, CDR2 SASEGT. CDR3 loop: CASTTRGAWGYEQCF. Written as DNA, the CDR3 is TGTGCCAGCACCACGCGGGGGGCCTGGGGCTACGAGCAGTGCTTC.

This clonotype came up many times. The V call is TRBV20-1, the J call TRBJ1-1; TRBD1 matches 7 bases. This CDR3 is 13 amino acids long. V trimming: 0 bases; J trimming: 4 bases; junction bases outside the gene matches: 2. Germline lookup yields CDR1 DFQATT and CDR2 SNEGSKA (reference sequence). The chain's CDR3 is CSAREAGGTEAFF. As DNA, the CDR3 is TGCAGTGCTAGAGAGGCAGGGGGCACTGAAGCTTTCTTT.

This clonotype came up many times. V usage is TRBV7-8 and J usage is TRBJ2-2; D tentatively reads TRBD1 or TRBD2 (6 bases each). CDR1 is SGHVS and CDR2 is FQNEAQ in the germline V gene. This CDR3 spans 17 amino acids. Trimming cost V 6 bases and J 5 bases, with 22 bases left between them. For the CDR3, the DNA is TGTGCCAGCAGAACAACAGGGCGGGATCGAAGGACCGGGGAGCTGTTTTTT. Translation gives CASRTTGRDRRTGELFF.

This clonotype was seen a few times. V gene TRBV5-1 combines with J gene TRBJ2-2; unclear D gene. Trimming stripped 0 bases from V and 0 bases from J, with 6 bases between. CDR1 SGHRS and CDR2 YFSETQ come from the germline V gene. The CDR3 spans 15 residues. The CDR3 sequence: CASSLVPTNTGELFF. CDR3 sequence (DNA): TGCGCCAGCAGCTTGGTTCCTACGAACACCGGGGAGCTGTTTTTT.

The V call is TRBV24-1, the J call TRBJ2-3; tentative D call: TRBD2 (6 bases). Germline V gene sequence: CDR1 KGHDR, CDR2 SFDVKD. The V gene lost 5 bases and the J gene lost 1 base, with 12 bases spanning the gap. This CDR3 contains 15 residues. CDR3 in amino acids: CATSGRDGRTDTQYF. The CDR3 bases are TGTGCCACCAGTGGGCGGGACGGACGCACAGATACGCAGTATTTT.

This clonotype appeared many times. The chain recombines TRBV20-1 with TRBJ1-2, with TRBD1 identical over 8 bases. The CDR3 spans 13 residues. Germline trimming cut 7 bases from V and 2 bases from J; bases unmatched to any gene: 6. CDR1 and CDR2 (germline): DFQATT, SNEGSKA (reference sequence). Here the CDR3 reads CSGTDRANYGYTF. The DNA of the CDR3 is TGCAGTGGGACGGACAGGGCGAACTATGGCTACACCTTC.

By frequency in the sample, this clonotype is medium-sized (0.01 to 0.1%). The V gene is TRBV28, the J gene TRBJ2-7, with TRBD2 matching over 8 bases. Germline V gene lookup returns CDR1 MDHEN and CDR2 SYDVKM. CDR3 length equals 15 residues. J gave up 2 bases and V 6 bases, and 9 bases lay outside the gene matches. In DNA, the CDR3 is TGTGCCAGCAGCCCGAGCGGGAGCCAGGCCTACGAGCAGTACTTC. The encoded protein is CASSPSGSQAYEQYF.

This clonotype appeared many times. The chain links TRBV18 to TRBJ1-1; no clear D gene. The CDR3 is 15 amino acids. Germline V gene lookup returns CDR1 KGHSH and CDR2 LQKENI. V was trimmed by 2 bases and J by 0 bases, leaving 10 bases between them. CDR3: CASSPWETMNTEAFF. The CDR3 DNA reads TGTGCCAGCTCACCATGGGAGACAATGAACACTGAAGCTTTCTTT.

This clonotype has ten or more counts. The chain is built from TRBV7-2 and TRBJ2-1; 8 nucleotides match TRBD2. CDR1 and CDR2 (germline): SGHTA, FQGNSA. The CDR3 is made up of 15 amino acids. The V and J ends lost 1 base and 6 bases, in that order; junction bases with no gene match: 5. CDR3 protein: CASSLVRLAGNEQFF. The CDR3 bases are TGTGCCAGCAGCTTAGTTAGGCTAGCGGGCAATGAGCAGTTCTTC.

The table lists this clonotype with many counts. The J gene is TRBJ2-4, the V gene TRBV18; D tentatively fits TRBD1 or TRBD2 (5 bases each). The V and J ends lost 3 bases and 3 bases respectively, with 21 bases between them. This CDR3 contains 18 residues. The V gene's germline CDR1 is KGHSH and CDR2 LQKENI. CDR3 in DNA: TGTGCCAGCTCACCGTCCCCGGGGCAGGGTGTAGACAAAAACATTCAGTACTTC. This sequence encodes CASSPSPGQGVDKNIQYF.

The chain joins TRBV25-1 to TRBJ1-2; D is unresolved. The germline gives CDR1 MGHDK, CDR2 SYGVNS. This CDR3 has 15 residues. V dropped 9 bases and J dropped 2 bases, with 19 bases sitting between them. CDR3 sequence (DNA): TGTGCCAGTCCTCTTGCGGTCGACCCCAACTATGGCTACACCTTC. This sequence encodes CASPLAVDPNYGYTF.

This clonotype was recorded many times. J is TRBJ2-3 and V is TRBV6-6; D is possibly TRBD2 (5 bases). Germline V gene data show CDR1 as MNHNY and CDR2 as SVGAGI (reference sequence). The CDR3 covers 18 residues. The germline V and J ends were trimmed by 0 bases and 1 base, with 17 bases remaining between them. CDR3 region: CASSYSHYVRDGTDTQYF. Written as DNA, the CDR3 is TGTGCCAGCAGTTACTCCCACTATGTCCGGGATGGCACAGATACGCAGTATTTT.

This clonotype showed up just a few times. With a far larger clone one base away, a read error is the likely cause. The chain links TRBV2 to TRBJ2-1, with D possibly matching TRBD2 (7 bases). Germline lookup yields CDR1 SNHLY and CDR2 FYNNEI. This CDR3 is 11 amino acids long. V was cut by 8 bases and J by 10 bases, with 12 bases left in between. This chain's CDR3 is CASLRGHEQFF. The CDR3 bases are TGTGCCAGCCTGCGGGGGCACGAGCAGTTCTTC.

This clonotype was picked up one time. This likely came from a read error, as a far larger clone is one base away. CDR3 nucleotide sequence: TGTGCCAGCAGTCGAGGACAGGGCTCCTACAATGAGCAGTACTTC. This codes for CASSRGQGSYNEQYF. The genes are TRBV12-3 or TRBV12-4 and TRBJ2-5, with 8 positions matching TRBD1. After removal of 5 bases from V and 11 bases from J, the junction contained 16 bases not matched to a gene. CDR3 size: 15 residues.

This clonotype was counted many times. The chain joins TRBV7-3 to TRBJ2-2, with TRBD1 matching over 9 bases. Germline values: CDR1 SGHTA, CDR2 FQGTGA. V lost 3 bases, J lost 4 bases, and 3 bases stayed unmatched. The CDR3 has 15 residues. The CDR3 DNA follows: TGTGCCAGCAGCTTGCGGGACAGGGCCACCGGGGAGCTGTTTTTT. Translation: CASSLRDRATGELFF. The whole variable domain, filled in from reference TRBV7-3 and TRBJ2-2, reads GAGVSQTPSNKVTEKGKYVELRCDPISGHTALYWYRQSLGQGPEFLIYFQGTGAADDSGLPNDRFFAVRPEGSVSTLKIQRTERGDSAVYLCASSLRDRATGELFFGEGSRLTVL.

The table lists this clonotype with many counts. V and J are TRBV30 and TRBJ2-7, with D tentatively TRBD2 (6 bases). This CDR3 contains 12 residues. Trimming removed 5 bases from V and 5 bases from J, with 13 bases in between. Per the germline V gene, CDR1 is GTSNPN and CDR2 is SVGIG (reference sequence). Here the CDR3 reads CAWAPRGHEQYF. In DNA form, the CDR3 reads TGTGCCTGGGCTCCGCGGGGCCACGAGCAGTACTTC.

In its sample, this clonotype was seen many times. The chain has TRBV12-5 and TRBJ2-7, with D unclear. Trimming stripped 1 base from V and 1 base from J, with 8 bases between. CDR1 is LGHNT and CDR2 is FRNRAP in the germline V gene. The CDR3 length is 14 residues. Here the CDR3 reads CASGLGQASYEQYF. DNA of the CDR3: TGTGCTAGTGGTTTGGGTCAGGCATCCTACGAGCAGTACTTC.

This clonotype was detected ten times or more. The V and J genes are TRBV20-1 and TRBJ2-2; 12 nucleotides line up with TRBD1. In germline, CDR1 is DFQATT, CDR2 SNEGSKA (reference sequence). Germline trimming cut 6 bases from V and 6 bases from J; bases unmatched to any gene: 2. This CDR3 spans 13 amino acids. CDR3 nucleotides: TGCAGTGCGGGGACAGGGGGCTCCGGGGAGCTGTTTTTT. As protein: CSAGTGGSGELFF.